This record looks at one T cell receptor beta chain sequence and its context. Its antigen is as yet unknown. Sequenced material consisted of expressed TCRB transcripts (all of the isolated RNA was reverse transcribed). Each sample of naive, central memory or regulatory T cells had, on average, about 3.57 million reads. Assay used: immunoSEQ multiplex PCR; TCRdb lists only in-frame clones, some missing. The data show some 400,000 clones, with less than 15% seen just once and about 0.018% held by the top ten. This specimen comes from a study of beta chain features in type 1 diabetes. Study-level points and caveats: Within the patient group, naive, central memory and Treg TCRB repertoires appeared more similar to each other than within healthy donors. PCR could preferentially amplify shorter templates, alike in patients and controls.

This receptor was identified in a woman aged 18-29 years in good health. Sequencing used naive CD4+ T cells from blood.

CDR3 in amino acids: CASSGSTYNEQFF. The CDR3, as DNA: TGTGCCAGCAGCGGGAGCACCTACAATGAGCAGTTCTTC. V usage is TRBV7-2 and J usage is TRBJ2-1, with TRBD2 as a possible D gene (5 bases). Germline V gene data show CDR1 as SGHTA and CDR2 as FQGNSA. There are 13 residues in the CDR3. Trimming stripped 5 bases from V and 2 bases from J, with 7 bases between.